A single sample gave rise to the 32 T cell receptor beta chains below, sequenced in a study of OX40 agonist ivuxolimab in advanced cancers. Here immunoSEQ multiplex PCR was the method, and the copy in TCRdb shows in-frame clones only, minus some. The sample consists of around 41,000 clones, around 81% of them appearing once. This sample comprised CD4+ or CD8+ T cells sorted from blood, obtained in a trial of the OX40 agonist ivuxolimab. The receptors come from an adult with an advanced solid tumor such as melanoma, head and neck, liver or kidney cancer.

The J gene is TRBJ1-1, the V gene TRBV9; D not certain. CDR3 size: 15 residues. Germline loops: CDR1 SGDLS, CDR2 YYNGEE. V lost 0 bases and J 6 bases, leaving 15 bases between the germline ends. Written as DNA, the CDR3 is TGTGCCAGCAGCGTAGGGCCGAGTCAGAGAGCTGAAGCTTTCTTT. It is translated as CASSVGPSQRAEAFF.

The V and J genes are TRBV5-4 and TRBJ1-5, with D uncertain. Germline assignment: CDR1 SGHNT and CDR2 YYREEE (reference sequence). The CDR3 contains 14 residues. V dropped 4 bases and J dropped 5 bases, with 13 bases sitting between them. The DNA for the CDR3 is TGTGCCAGCAGCCTATTCGGAGAGGATCAGCCCCAGCATTTT. This encodes CASSLFGEDQPQHF.

The chain carries TRBV7-9 and TRBJ1-3; unclear D gene. The CDR3 is made up of 12 amino acids. Deletions cut 1 base from V and 7 bases from J, with 5 bases between. Germline CDR1 and CDR2: SEHNR and FQNEAQ (reference sequence). The CDR3 nucleotides read TGTGCCAGCAGCTTAGTTCTGAACACCATATATTTT. Its protein product is CASSLVLNTIYF. The variable domain in full, completed from reference TRBV7-9 and TRBJ1-3, reads DTGVSQNPRHKITKRGQNVTFRCDPISEHNRLYWYRQTLGQGPEFLTYFQNEAQLEKSRLLSDRFSAERPKGSFSTLEIQRTEQGDSAMYLCASSLVLNTIYFGEGSWLTVV.

This chain joins TRBV11-2 and TRBJ2-5, with D unresolved. Trimming stripped 4 bases from V and 9 bases from J, with 15 bases between. The germline V gene encodes CDR1 SGHAT and CDR2 FQNNGV. CDR3 size: 13 residues. The CDR3 loop is CASSSSGPSAQYF. In DNA, the CDR3 is TGTGCCAGCAGCTCATCCGGGCCGTCGGCCCAGTACTTC.

This chain uses TRBV30 with TRBJ1-2; D call uncertain. The length of the CDR3 is 16 residues. In germline, CDR1 is GTSNPN, CDR2 SVGIG (reference sequence). V lost 3 bases and J lost 0, with 17 bases in between. CDR3 amino acids: CAWSPPSGYPNYGYTF. The CDR3 nucleotides read TGTGCCTGGAGCCCCCCCTCAGGTTATCCTAACTATGGCTACACCTTC.

V and J are TRBV7-3 and TRBJ2-2; D gene ambiguous. With 1 base removed from V and 2 bases from J, the gap between germline ends came to 2 bases. Germline V gives CDR1 SGHTA, CDR2 FQGTGA. This CDR3 is 13 amino acids long. The CDR3 loop reads CASSLKNTGELFF. DNA for the CDR3: TGTGCCAGCAGCTTAAAAAACACCGGGGAGCTGTTTTTT.

The J gene is TRBJ2-1, the V gene TRBV9; 10 nucleotides line up with TRBD2. This CDR3 region has 15 residues. V lost 3 bases, J lost 4 bases, and 4 bases stayed unmatched. Germline V CDR1 and CDR2: SGDLS, YYNGEE. The CDR3 coding sequence is TGTGCCAGCAGCGGTAGCGGGAGGTATTACAATGAGCAGTTCTTC. Translating it yields CASSGSGRYYNEQFF.

The chain combines TRBV21-1 with TRBJ1-1. TRBV21-1 constitutes a pseudogene. This CDR3 contains 11 residues. CDR3 loop: CASSGVAEAFF. The CDR3 DNA reads as TGTGCCAGCAGCGGGGTCGCCGAAGCTTTCTTT.

The rearrangement uses TRBV2 and TRBJ2-5; D possibly corresponds to TRBD1 (5 bases). CDR1 and CDR2 (germline): SNHLY, FYNNEI. The CDR3 has 13 amino acids. The germline V and J ends were trimmed by 7 bases and 2 bases, with 11 bases remaining between them. DNA for the CDR3: TGTGCCAGCATCAGGGCGCAACAAGAGACCCAGTACTTC. Amino acid sequence: CASIRAQQETQYF.

By share, this clone ranks as medium-sized. The chain has TRBV2 and TRBJ1-5; unclear D gene. CDR1 is SNHLY, CDR2 FYNNEI, per germline. CDR3 length: 14 residues. V shed 3 bases and J shed 0 bases, with 6 bases lying between them. In nucleotides, the CDR3 is TGTGCCAGCAGTGAGTTGGATAGCAATCAGCCCCAGCATTTT. Its translation: CASSELDSNQPQHF.

The chain combines TRBV5-4 with TRBJ1-1; D gene unclear. Germline V gene lookup returns CDR1 SGHNT and CDR2 YYREEE (reference sequence). The CDR3 sequence is 13 residues long. Trimming stripped 1 base from V and 6 bases from J, with 10 bases between. CDR3 nucleotides: TGTGCCAGCAGCTTGTCACTTAAGGCTGAAGCTTTCTTT. Amino acids: CASSLSLKAEAFF.

This clone appeared a few times. The chain joins TRBV9 to TRBJ2-5; D ambiguous. V shed 0 bases and J shed 5 bases, with 11 bases lying between them. Germline values: CDR1 SGDLS, CDR2 YYNGEE. The CDR3 is 14 amino acids. The CDR3 DNA reads as TGTGCCAGCAGCGTAGGTGGCAGCTGGGAGACCCAGTACTTC. This sequence encodes CASSVGGSWETQYF. The variable domain in full, completed from reference TRBV9 and TRBJ2-5, reads DSGVTQTPKHLITATGQRVTLRCSPRSGDLSVYWYQQSLDQGLQFLIQYYNGEERAKGNILERFSAQQFPDLHSELNLSSLELGDSALYFCASSVGGSWETQYFGPGTRLLVL.

The genes are TRBV2 and TRBJ2-1, with no clear D. Germline V gives CDR1 SNHLY, CDR2 FYNNEI. V was cut by 6 bases and J by 9 bases, with 12 bases left in between. The CDR3 totals 12 residues. The CDR3 DNA sequence: TGTGCCAGCAGGTTGGGTGGAACTGAGCAGTTCTTC. It encodes CASRLGGTEQFF. Full variable domain (remainder filled in from reference TRBV2 and TRBJ2-1): EPEVTQTPSHQVTQMGQEVILRCVPISNHLYFYWYRQILGQKVEFLVSFYNNEISEKSEIFDDQFSVERPDGSNFTLKIRSTKLEDSAMYFCASRLGGTEQFFGPGTRLTVL.

The chain links TRBV11-3 to TRBJ1-1; D not certain. The CDR3 runs to 13 residues. Trimming removed 0 bases at V and 1 base at J, with 3 bases between. Germline-derived CDR1 and CDR2 are SGHNT and YENEEA. The CDR3 sequence: CASSLEQNTEAFF. CDR3 bases: TGTGCCAGCAGCTTAGAACAGAACACTGAAGCTTTCTTT.

The CDR3 reads CASSSLAMGQYGYTF. The CDR3 DNA reads TGTGCCAGCAGTTCGTTGGCAATGGGACAGTATGGCTACACCTTC. The rearrangement uses TRBV6-5 and TRBJ1-2, with TRBD1 matching over 7 bases. CDR1 is MNHEY, CDR2 SVGAGI, per germline. The CDR3 is made up of 15 amino acids. V trimming: 4 bases; J trimming: 5 bases; junction bases outside the gene matches: 10.

The CDR3 loop is CASAAGMNTEAFF. The CDR3, as DNA: TGTGCCAGCGCCGCGGGAATGAACACTGAAGCTTTCTTT. The chain recombines TRBV5-6 with TRBJ1-1; D call uncertain. With 7 bases removed from V and 0 bases from J, the gap between germline ends came to 10 bases. Germline CDR1 is SGHDT and CDR2 is YYEEEE. This CDR3 contains 13 residues.

This chain links TRBV28 with TRBJ1-5; D is perhaps TRBD1 (5 bases). Germline assignment: CDR1 MDHEN and CDR2 SYDVKM. This CDR3 is built from 14 residues. V lost 7 bases to trimming and J lost 5 bases, with 15 bases between them. CDR3 in amino acids: CASTEGDWDQPQHF. The DNA of the CDR3 is TGTGCCAGCACGGAAGGGGACTGGGATCAGCCCCAGCATTTT.

This rearrangement joins TRBV5-5 to TRBJ2-7; 8 bases are a match to TRBD1. V trimming: 6 bases; J trimming: 3 bases; junction bases outside the gene matches: 8. The CDR3 length is 14 residues. Germline CDR1 and CDR2: SGHKS and YYEKEE (reference sequence). CDR3 sequence reads: CASIFRTGSYEQYF. The CDR3 DNA sequence: TGTGCCAGCATCTTCCGGACAGGGAGCTACGAGCAGTACTTC.

The chain links TRBV27 to TRBJ2-4; 15 positions agree with TRBD2. The germline CDR1 and CDR2 sequences are MNHEY and SMNVEV (reference sequence). The ends lost 5 bases at V and 0 bases at J; junction bases unmatched: 5. CDR3 length: 18 residues. The CDR3 region has the DNA TGTGCCAGCAGTCAGGGACTAGCGGGAGGCGTAGCCAAAAACATTCAGTACTTC. Translated, it gives CASSQGLAGGVAKNIQYF.

The V call is TRBV7-2, the J call TRBJ2-7; D not certain. Per the germline V gene, CDR1 is SGHTA and CDR2 is FQGNSA. The CDR3 extends over 13 amino acids. The V gene lost 5 bases and the J gene lost 0 bases, with 8 bases spanning the gap. This CDR3 is CASSSLGSYEQYF. CDR3 sequence (DNA): TGTGCCAGCAGCAGCCTAGGCTCCTACGAGCAGTACTTC.

This chain uses TRBV18 with TRBJ2-3; 9 nucleotides match TRBD2. Germline V CDR1 and CDR2: KGHSH, LQKENI. This CDR3 spans 19 amino acids. V lost 3 bases to trimming and J lost 1 base; unmatched junction nucleotides: 14. DNA of the CDR3: TGTGCCAGCTCACCCGAAGGAACTAGCGGGTTGTGGGGCACAGATACGCAGTATTTT. Translated, it gives CASSPEGTSGLWGTDTQYF.

This clone is a singleton in its sample. The V and J genes are TRBV6-5 and TRBJ1-5; TRBD1 might be the D (6 bases). Looked up from germline, CDR1 is MNHEY and CDR2 is SVGAGI. V was pared by 0 bases and J by 6 bases, with 12 bases between. The CDR3 consists of 15 residues. CDR3 amino acids: CASSYSHGTSQPQHF. CDR3 nucleotide sequence: TGTGCCAGCAGTTACTCGCACGGGACAAGTCAGCCCCAGCATTTT.

The chain joins TRBV4-1 to TRBJ1-1, with D perhaps matching TRBD1 (5 bases). V lost 5 bases to trimming and J lost 1 base, with 11 bases between them. The CDR3 loop spans 14 amino acids. The germline gives CDR1 MGHRA, CDR2 YSYEKL. The CDR3 DNA reads as TGCGCCAGCAGCGAGACAGCCCGGAACACTGAAGCTTTCTTT. Translated, it gives CASSETARNTEAFF.

The rearrangement links TRBV7-9 to TRBJ2-5; 10 bases map to TRBD2. The germline V gene encodes CDR1 SEHNR and CDR2 FQNEAQ (reference sequence). Trimming at V came to 4 bases and at J to 4 bases, leaving 9 bases not matched to a gene. The CDR3 covers 16 residues. CDR3 DNA: TGTGCCAGCAGCTCAGATTTAGCGGGAGGCGGAGAGACCCAGTACTTC. This sequence encodes CASSSDLAGGGETQYF. Full variable domain (missing parts from reference TRBV7-9 and TRBJ2-5): DTGVSQNPRHKITKRGQNVTFRCDPISEHNRLYWYRQTLGQGPEFLTYFQNEAQLEKSRLLSDRFSAERPKGSFSTLEIQRTEQGDSAMYLCASSSDLAGGGETQYFGPGTRLLVL.

The gene calls are TRBV21-1 and TRBJ2-3; the D segment call TRBD2 is taken from the table without a DNA check. TRBV21-1 is listed as a pseudogene. CDR3 length: 16 amino acids. The CDR3 is CASSKFSSVRTDTQYF. The DNA of the CDR3 is TGTGCCAGCAGCAAATTCTCTAGCGTACGCACAGATACGCAGTATTTT.

Here the CDR3 DNA reads TGTGCCAGCAGTTCCTCCGCCAGGGCCCATGGGCATGGCTACACCTTC. It is translated as CASSSSARAHGHGYTF. The chain is built from TRBV28 and TRBJ1-2; maybe TRBD1 (5 bases). Germline CDR1 reads MDHEN; CDR2 reads SYDVKM. With 4 bases removed from V and 6 bases from J, the gap between germline ends came to 21 bases. CDR3 length equals 16 residues.

This chain uses TRBV2 with TRBJ2-2, with 9 nucleotides matching TRBD1. The CDR3 totals 14 residues. J gave up 3 bases and V 6 bases, and 2 bases lay outside the gene matches. Germline V lookup: CDR1 SNHLY, CDR2 FYNNEI. In DNA form, the CDR3 reads TGTGCCAGCAGCGGGACAGGGCACACCGGGGAGCTGTTTTTT. Protein product: CASSGTGHTGELFF. Full variable domain (missing parts from reference TRBV2 and TRBJ2-2): EPEVTQTPSHQVTQMGQEVILRCVPISNHLYFYWYRQILGQKVEFLVSFYNNEISEKSEIFDDQFSVERPDGSNFTLKIRSTKLEDSAMYFCASSGTGHTGELFFGEGSRLTVL.

V usage is TRBV5-1 and J usage is TRBJ2-2; D perhaps matches TRBD1 (6 bases). CDR1 is SGHRS and CDR2 is YFSETQ in the germline V gene. CDR3 length: 15 residues. V lost 3 bases and J 0 bases, leaving 9 bases between the germline ends. As DNA, the CDR3 is TGCGCCAGCAGCTCGGGACAACCGAACACCGGGGAGCTGTTTTTT. This translates into CASSSGQPNTGELFF.

This chain joins TRBV5-1 and TRBJ2-6; no definite D call. V was clipped by 0 bases and J by 1 base, with 5 bases between them. The CDR3 extends over 15 amino acids. Germline assignment: CDR1 SGHRS and CDR2 YFSETQ. The CDR3 nucleotides are TGCGCCAGCAGCTTGGGCGGTTCTGGGGCCAACGTCCTGACTTTC. As protein: CASSLGGSGANVLTF.

The J gene is TRBJ1-1, the V gene TRBV28, with unresolved D. CDR3 length: 13 residues. V was shortened by 6 bases and J by 3 bases, with 11 bases between the two germline ends. The germline CDR1 and CDR2 sequences are MDHEN and SYDVKM. This CDR3 reads CASRTLFDTEAFF. For the CDR3, the DNA is TGTGCCAGCAGGACCCTTTTTGACACTGAAGCTTTCTTT.

This clone was found once. The gene calls are TRBV7-6 and TRBJ1-5, with no clear D. Germline values: CDR1 SGHVS, CDR2 FNYEAQ. With 5 bases removed from V and 2 bases from J, the gap between germline ends came to 7 bases. The CDR3 contains 13 residues. CDR3 amino acids: CASSLSGNQPQHF. CDR3 bases: TGTGCCAGCAGCCTCAGTGGCAATCAGCCCCAGCATTTT.

The rearrangement joins TRBV6-6 to TRBJ2-2; the match to TRBD1 covers 10 bases. The length of the CDR3 is 16 residues. Losses at the gene ends were 0 bases for V and 7 bases for J; bases not matched to a gene: 5. Germline assignment: CDR1 MNHNY and CDR2 SVGAGI (reference sequence). The CDR3 loop reads CASSYSRQGAGGELFF. CDR3 DNA sequence: TGTGCCAGCAGTTACTCGAGACAGGGGGCAGGCGGGGAGCTGTTTTTT.